This T cell receptor (beta chain) was obtained from a study of molecular identifiers for immune sequencing clone quantification. General study findings and limits: Identical TCR molecules sharing a barcode could underestimate highly expanded clone sizes. Among around 970,000 naive cells, spiked Jurkat TCR RNA from a single cell was reportedly detectable.

Bulk TCR libraries were made with methods that had been previously described and with listed TCR primers. One entry per CDR3 protein, called by TCRdb with MiXCR from the PCR reads. The table shows 70,000 to 90,000 distinct CDR3 sequences, with over 20% occurring only once. Note on this clonotype: Its antigen is undetermined. This may arise from a read error, as a much more abundant clone is one base away.

The CDR3 length is 16 residues. Germline-derived CDR1 and CDR2 are MNHEY and SVGAGI. The junction had 6 bases not matched to a gene; V was cut back by 0 bases and J by 6 bases. The sequence was obtained from a human donor in good health. Some libraries in this study had Jurkat cell RNA spiked in. The V call is TRBV6-5, the J call TRBJ1-4; 8 bases agree with TRBD1. The sequenced material came from naive CD8+ T cells from blood, with Jurkat cell RNA spiked in. Regarding subset: FACS-sorted CD8+CD4-CCR7+CD45RA+ naive T cells. CDR3 region: CASSYSGTGNYEKLFF. In nucleotides, the CDR3 is TGTGCCAGCAGTTACTCTGGGACAGGAAATTATGAAAAACTGTTTTTT.